Below, 18 T cell receptor beta chains from the same sample are listed, as sequenced in a study of blood T cells in healthy people across ages. With a J-beta primer mix and a sample-barcoded 5' primer, a second PCR ran about 6 to 11 cycles. One entry per CDR3 protein, called by TCRdb with MiXCR from the 5' RACE reads. This table has roughly 720,000 distinct CDR3 sequences, about 48% appearing once. Sequencing input: blood. The source is a man older than 75 in good health.

This chain uses TRBV5-6 with TRBJ2-4; TRBD2 is a possible D gene (5 bases). This CDR3 is built from 15 residues. The germline CDR1 and CDR2 sequences are SGHDT and YYEEEE. The V gene lost 3 bases and the J gene lost 13 bases, with 23 bases spanning the gap. The CDR3 reads CASSYGLGPMREQYF. The CDR3 nucleotides are TGTGCCAGCAGCTACGGACTGGGCCCAATGAGGGAGCAGTACTTC.

The chain has TRBV6-2 or TRBV6-3 and TRBJ2-5, with D unclear. Trimming left V 0 bases short and J 3 bases short, with 2 bases between. There are 12 residues in the CDR3. The germline CDR1 and CDR2 sequences are MNHEY and SVGEGT. CDR3 sequence reads: CASSYSEETQYF. Written as DNA, the CDR3 is TGTGCCAGCAGTTACTCGGAAGAGACCCAGTACTTC.

This clonotype was observed a few times. This sequence joins TRBV29-1 and TRBJ2-7; D possibly matches TRBD1 or TRBD2 (5 bases each). Trimming took 4 bases from V and 5 from J, leaving 18 bases between them. This CDR3 region has 14 residues. Germline V gene sequence: CDR1 SQVTM, CDR2 ANQGSEA. This CDR3 is CSVADWGPRNEQYF. For the CDR3, the DNA is TGCAGCGTTGCGGACTGGGGACCGCGGAACGAGCAGTACTTC.

The chain recombines TRBV6-5 with TRBJ2-1, with 12 positions matching TRBD2. V gave up 6 bases and J gave up 3 bases; unmatched junction bases: 3. The CDR3 extends over 15 amino acids. The germline CDR1 and CDR2 sequences are MNHEY and SVGAGI. The CDR3 sequence: CASRRGLAGYNEQFF. The CDR3 DNA reads TGTGCCAGCAGGAGGGGACTAGCGGGCTACAATGAGCAGTTCTTC.

The genes are TRBV6-2 or TRBV6-3 and TRBJ1-1, with no clear D. V lost 7 bases to trimming and J lost 1 base, with 10 bases between them. CDR1 and CDR2 (germline): MNHEY, SVGEGT. The CDR3 covers 13 residues. CDR3 sequence: CASNWLQNTEAFF. In nucleotides, the CDR3 is TGTGCCAGCAACTGGCTGCAGAACACTGAAGCTTTCTTT.

V gene TRBV6-1 combines with J gene TRBJ2-5; D not resolved. The V gene's germline CDR1 is MNHNS and CDR2 SASEGT. The CDR3 extends over 10 amino acids. The V end was cut by 6 bases, the J end by 11 bases, with 10 bases between. CDR3 loop: CASRQAAQYF. CDR3 nucleotides: TGTGCCAGCAGGCAGGCGGCGCAGTACTTC.

In this sample, this clonotype turned up a few times. The chain carries TRBV29-1 and TRBJ2-7; possibly TRBD1 for D (6 bases). The CDR3 totals 15 residues. The ends were cut back, 4 bases at V and 6 bases at J, with 22 bases in the middle. CDR1 is SQVTM, CDR2 ANQGSEA, per germline. CDR3 in amino acids: CSVGGFGRGRGEQYF. CDR3 nucleotides: TGCAGCGTTGGGGGTTTTGGCAGGGGTCGAGGCGAGCAGTACTTC.

V usage is TRBV6-2 or TRBV6-3 and J usage is TRBJ2-7; D not resolved. Per germline, CDR1 MNHEY and CDR2 SVGEGT. CDR3 length: 12 residues. Deletions cut 2 bases from V and 6 bases from J, with 8 bases between. The CDR3 DNA reads as TGTGCCAGCAGTTACCCCCCTCTCGAGCAGTACTTC. As protein: CASSYPPLEQYF.

This rearrangement joins TRBV24-1 to TRBJ1-2; no firm D call. Trimming stripped 4 bases from V and 3 bases from J, with 5 bases between. The CDR3 is 12 residues long. Per the germline V gene, CDR1 is KGHDR and CDR2 is SFDVKD. The CDR3 DNA follows: TGTGCCACCAGTGACAACGACTATGGCTACACCTTC. Translated, it gives CATSDNDYGYTF.

The chain couples TRBV3-1 to TRBJ2-1; 7 nucleotides agree with TRBD2. CDR1 is LGHDT and CDR2 is YNNKEL in the germline V gene (reference sequence). The V segment lost 5 bases and the J segment 5 bases; nucleotides outside the gene matches: 9. The CDR3 is 15 amino acids. DNA of the CDR3: TGTGCCAGCAGCTCAAGGGAGGGCAGGAACAATGAGCAGTTCTTC. This sequence encodes CASSSREGRNNEQFF.

This rearrangement joins TRBV10-3 to TRBJ2-5; 10 bases align to TRBD1. Germline lookup yields CDR1 ENHRY and CDR2 SYGVKD. The trim removed 9 bases at V and 11 bases at J, leaving 15 bases unmatched. There are 14 residues in the CDR3. CDR3 region: CAISDRGLHNEQYF. The DNA for the CDR3 is TGTGCCATAAGCGACAGGGGGCTTCACAATGAGCAGTACTTC.

V usage is TRBV3-1 and J usage is TRBJ2-7, with unresolved D. The germline CDR1 and CDR2 sequences are LGHDT and YNNKEL (reference sequence). CDR3 length: 16 amino acids. V was trimmed by 5 bases and J by 6 bases, leaving 23 bases between them. The CDR3 loop is CASSKISGLHGGEQYF. CDR3 coding DNA: TGTGCCAGCAGCAAAATCTCGGGCCTGCACGGTGGCGAGCAGTACTTC.

The J gene is TRBJ1-2, the V gene TRBV21-1; the table's D call, TRBD1, was not checked against the DNA. TRBV21-1 is flagged as a pseudogene. The CDR3 loop spans 14 amino acids. The CDR3 DNA is TGTGTCAGCAGCAAAGTGGGGGCGGGCTATGGCTACACCTTC. Translating gives CVSSKVGAGYGYTF.

V gene TRBV20-1 combines with J gene TRBJ2-2, with D perhaps matching TRBD2 (6 bases). Per germline, CDR1 DFQATT and CDR2 SNEGSKA (reference sequence). The CDR3 covers 12 residues. The CDR3 region is CSPRRETGELFF. CDR3 in DNA: TGCAGCCCACGGAGGGAGACCGGGGAGCTGTTTTTT.

The chain recombines TRBV20-1 with TRBJ2-3; 9 bases map to TRBD1. V shed 3 bases and J 14 bases; nucleotides not matched to a gene: 21. The length of the CDR3 is 16 residues. Germline lookup yields CDR1 DFQATT and CDR2 SNEGSKA (reference sequence). This CDR3 is CSARGDREPYDRYAYF. CDR3 sequence (DNA): TGCAGTGCTAGGGGGGACAGGGAACCCTATGACAGATACGCGTATTTT.

The genes are TRBV27 and TRBJ1-2; D possibly corresponds to TRBD1 (5 bases). Trimming stripped 3 bases from V and 8 bases from J, with 16 bases between. CDR1 and CDR2 from the germline V gene are MNHEY and SMNVEV (reference sequence). This CDR3 has 14 amino acids. CDR3 in amino acids: CASSFSGQGGGYTF. The DNA of the CDR3 is TGTGCCAGCAGTTTCTCGGGGCAGGGAGGCGGCTACACCTTC.

This clonotype was seen more than once but under ten times. The rearrangement links TRBV7-9 to TRBJ2-1; no reliable D call. Germline assignment: CDR1 SEHNR and CDR2 FQNEAQ (reference sequence). There are 11 residues in the CDR3. V was cut by 7 bases and J by 3 bases, with 4 bases left in between. The CDR3 protein is CASTDYNEQFF. CDR3 nucleotides: TGTGCCAGCACGGACTACAATGAGCAGTTCTTC.

CDR3 in DNA: TGTGCCAGCAGCTTCGGCGGGAGCAATAACAGATACGCGTATTTT. The encoded protein is CASSFGGSNNRYAYF. The chain employs TRBV7-9 and TRBJ2-3, with 7 bases aligning to TRBD2. The trim removed 3 bases at V and 14 bases at J, leaving 17 bases unmatched. Germline CDR1 reads SEHNR; CDR2 reads FQNEAQ (reference sequence). The CDR3 has 15 amino acids.